These 28 T cell receptor beta chains came from one sample sequenced in a study of molecular identifiers for immune sequencing clone quantification. Using its own MiXCR run on the PCR reads, TCRdb lists one record per CDR3 protein. This sample has 460,000 or so distinct CDR3 sequences; over 20% occur once, and the top ten carry about 0.8%. Sequences were obtained from naive CD8+ T cells from blood, with Jurkat cell RNA spiked in. Subset in this sample: FACS-sorted CD8+CD4-CCR7+CD45RA+ naive T cells. Every receptor here comes from a human donor in good health. Some libraries in this study had Jurkat cell RNA spiked in.

The CDR3 DNA reads as TGTGCCAGTAGTATTGACCCTAGCGGGGACAATGAGCAGTTCTTC. It is translated as CASSIDPSGDNEQFF. The chain uses TRBV19 and TRBJ2-1, with 9 bases lining up with TRBD2. Per the germline V gene, CDR1 is LNHDA and CDR2 is SQIVND (reference sequence). The CDR3 sequence is 15 residues long. With 3 bases clipped from V and 5 bases from J, the junction kept 5 bases outside the gene matches.

This clonotype has a handful of counts. The chain is built from TRBV9 and TRBJ1-1; D perhaps matches TRBD1 (6 bases). The germline V gene has CDR1 SGDLS and CDR2 YYNGEE. V was trimmed by 4 bases and J by 4 bases, leaving 17 bases between them. The CDR3 totals 15 residues. This CDR3 is CASSPAGGQGTEAFF. The CDR3 coding sequence is TGTGCCAGCAGCCCTGCCGGGGGGCAAGGCACTGAAGCTTTCTTT.

This clonotype was found many times. The rearrangement joins TRBV6-6 to TRBJ2-1, with 13 bases fitting TRBD2. Looked up from germline, CDR1 is MNHNY and CDR2 is SVGAGI (reference sequence). CDR3 length: 15 residues. Trimming at V came to 4 bases and at J to 8 bases, leaving 5 bases not matched to a gene. As DNA, the CDR3 is TGTGCCAGCAGTTCCGGACTAGCGGGAGTTTATGAGCAGTTCTTC. Its protein product is CASSSGLAGVYEQFF.

This chain joins TRBV19 and TRBJ2-3; TRBD1 matches 8 bases. The V gene's germline CDR1 is LNHDA and CDR2 SQIVND (reference sequence). The CDR3 extends over 15 amino acids. Trimming cost V 1 base and J 2 bases; bases outside gene matches: 2. In DNA, the CDR3 is TGTGCCAGTAGTATAGCGACAGGGGCCACAGATACGCAGTATTTT. This gives the protein CASSIATGATDTQYF.

Many counts were recorded for this clonotype. The chain links TRBV7-9 to TRBJ2-7, with D tentatively TRBD1 (6 bases). Germline V gene data show CDR1 as SEHNR and CDR2 as FQNEAQ (reference sequence). The CDR3 runs to 13 residues. Trimming stripped 5 bases from V and 3 bases from J, with 11 bases between. CDR3 bases: TGTGCCAGCAGCCCACTAGGGGGCTACGAGCAGTACTTC. Translating it yields CASSPLGGYEQYF.

Only a few counts were recorded for this clonotype. The chain couples TRBV21-1 to TRBJ1-4; the table's D call, TRBD1, was not checked against the DNA. TRBV21-1 is a recognized pseudogene. The CDR3 extends over 19 amino acids. CDR3 nucleotides: TGTGCCAGCAGCAGCCTGGGAAGGGGTCCCACACATGCTAATGAAAAACTGTTTTTT. As protein: CASSSLGRGPTHANEKLFF.

This chain joins TRBV4-3 and TRBJ2-2; D is tentatively TRBD1 or TRBD2 (6 bases each). Germline V gene data show CDR1 as LGHNA and CDR2 as YSLEER. CDR3 length: 14 residues. V was pared by 3 bases and J by 7 bases, with 12 bases between. CDR3 DNA sequence: TGCGCCAGCAGCCACGCACAGGGAGGCGGGGAGCTGTTTTTT. Its translation: CASSHAQGGGELFF.

This clonotype appeared once. The junction departs from germline at one end; a sequencing error may be responsible. V usage is TRBV4-1 and J usage is TRBJ2-1, with 7 bases fitting TRBD2. This CDR3 spans 14 amino acids. Germline CDR1 and CDR2: MGHRA and YSYEKL. The CDR3 spells CASGQGGSLGEQFF. CDR3 sequence (DNA): TGCGCCAGCGGCCAAGGCGGGAGTCTCGGTGAGCAGTTCTTC.

The gene calls are TRBV5-1 and TRBJ2-7; a possible D gene is TRBD1 (7 bases). Per the germline V gene, CDR1 is SGHRS and CDR2 is YFSETQ. V lost 4 bases and J lost 5, with 19 bases in between. The CDR3 loop spans 15 amino acids. CDR3 loop: CASSSRQGLLDEQYF. The CDR3 nucleotides read TGCGCCAGCAGCAGCCGACAGGGACTGCTGGACGAGCAGTACTTC.

The chain has TRBV3-1 and TRBJ2-1, with 9 nucleotides matching TRBD2. The V segment lost 1 base and the J segment 9 bases; nucleotides outside the gene matches: 4. The CDR3 has 14 residues. CDR1 and CDR2 from the germline V gene are LGHDT and YNNKEL (reference sequence). CDR3: CASSQGGRAPEQFF. The DNA for the CDR3 is TGTGCCAGCAGCCAAGGCGGGAGGGCGCCTGAGCAGTTCTTC.

In this sample, this clonotype turned up a few times. This chain uses TRBV6-5 with TRBJ1-1, with 8 bases matching TRBD1. V dropped 2 bases and J dropped 1; count of bases not matched to a gene: 9. The CDR3 has 17 residues. Per the germline V gene, CDR1 is MNHEY and CDR2 is SVGAGI. The CDR3, as DNA: TGTGCCAGCAGTTACCCCCCCCGACAGGGGCCGAACACTGAAGCTTTCTTT. This translates into CASSYPPRQGPNTEAFF.

Details on this clonotype: Given a much more abundant clone one base away, this may be a read error. Here the CDR3 omits its conserved ending phenylalanine or tryptophan, so a read error is the likely source. The DNA is left out, because the CDR3 cannot be placed on it with certainty; the CDR3 is given as TCRdb lists it. The V and J genes are TRBV12-3 or TRBV12-4 and TRBJ2-5; the table's D gene call, TRBD1, was not cross checked with the DNA. The CDR3 sequence runs 15 residues, both termini included. The CDR3 reads CASSSGTGITDTQYL.

The J gene is TRBJ2-1, the V gene TRBV7-9, with no clear D. The CDR3 contains 11 residues. Germline assignment: CDR1 SEHNR and CDR2 FQNEAQ (reference sequence). V was pared by 5 bases and J by 10 bases, with 9 bases between. For the CDR3, the DNA is TGTGCCAGCAGCACCCGCCCCGAGCAGTTCTTC. Translated: CASSTRPEQFF.

This clonotype was found a few times. The chain couples TRBV10-3 to TRBJ1-2, with 7 bases identical to TRBD1. Trimming removed 7 bases from V and 8 bases from J; junction bases left unmatched: 13. The CDR3 extends over 14 amino acids. Germline V gives CDR1 ENHRY, CDR2 SYGVKD. The CDR3 coding sequence is TGTGCCATCACTATCGAGGGGGCAGCCCCCGGCTACACCTTC. Encoded protein: CAITIEGAAPGYTF.

A few counts support this clonotype. The V and J genes are TRBV3-1 and TRBJ2-1; 10 bases match TRBD2. V lost 4 bases to trimming and J lost 9 bases; unmatched junction nucleotides: 9. Germline-derived CDR1 and CDR2 are LGHDT and YNNKEL (reference sequence). The CDR3 sequence is 15 residues long. The CDR3 protein is CASSLGTSVKGEQFF. The CDR3 DNA follows: TGTGCCAGCAGCCTGGGGACTAGCGTAAAGGGTGAGCAGTTCTTC.

Remarks on this clonotype: A much larger clonotype is one base distant, so this may be a read error. The V gene is TRBV7-2, the J gene TRBJ2-1; 9 nucleotides align to TRBD2. The CDR3 runs 18 residues. Germline V gene sequence: CDR1 SGHTA, CDR2 FQGNSA. The CDR3 sequence is CASSLDSRLAEEYNEQSF. The CDR3 DNA sequence: TGTGCCAGCAGCTTAGATTCTCGACTAGCGGAAGAATACAATGAGCAGTCCTTC.

About this clonotype itself: With a much larger clone just one base away, this may be a read error. This likely comes from a read error, as the CDR3 has no conserved phenylalanine or tryptophan at its end. This sequence joins TRBV20-1 and TRBJ2-3; 11 nucleotides align to TRBD2. CDR3 length: 15 amino acids. With V trimmed by 5 bases and J by 5 bases, 9 bases remained unmatched. CDR1 DFQATT and CDR2 SNEGSKA come from the germline V gene (reference sequence). The CDR3 nucleotides are TGCAGTGCTGCAGCCATAGCGGGAGGGGGAGATACGCAGTATTTG. Its protein product is CSAAAIAGGGDTQYL.

V and J are TRBV7-6 and TRBJ2-7; 7 bases agree with TRBD2. The V segment lost 1 base and the J segment 0 bases; nucleotides outside the gene matches: 3. CDR1 is SGHVS and CDR2 is FNYEAQ in the germline V gene. The CDR3 covers 15 residues. CDR3 sequence: CASSLGSGYSYEQYF. The CDR3 bases are TGTGCCAGCAGCTTAGGTAGCGGGTACTCCTACGAGCAGTACTTC.

In its sample, this clonotype was seen a few times. The chain recombines TRBV11-2 with TRBJ1-1; no definite D call. CDR1 SGHAT and CDR2 FQNNGV come from the germline V gene. The CDR3 runs 15 residues. Trimming stripped 0 bases from V and 2 bases from J, with 10 bases between. CDR3 residues: CASSLDLGSNTEAFF. As DNA, the CDR3 is TGTGCCAGCAGCTTAGATCTTGGGAGTAACACTGAAGCTTTCTTT.

A note on this clonotype: A junction boundary mismatches the germline segment, possibly from a read error. This chain uses TRBV5-1 with TRBJ2-7; a weak D match, TRBD2 (5 bases). This CDR3 is 16 amino acids long. Germline-derived CDR1 and CDR2 are SGHRS and YFSETQ. The CDR3: CAGSLASLQIGDEQYF. The DNA for the CDR3 is TGCGCCGGCAGCTTGGCTTCGCTGCAAATCGGGGACGAGCAGTACTTC.

J is TRBJ2-5 and V is TRBV27; D ambiguous. Germline lookup yields CDR1 MNHEY and CDR2 SMNVEV (reference sequence). V gave up 0 bases and J gave up 3 bases, with 8 bases separating them. The CDR3 has 14 amino acids. In DNA form, the CDR3 reads TGTGCCAGCAGTTTATCGATAGCAGAAGAGACCCAGTACTTC. Translating gives CASSLSIAEETQYF.

This clonotype was observed at least ten times. The rearrangement links TRBV4-2 to TRBJ2-3; the D gene is possibly TRBD2 (5 bases). Germline assignment: CDR1 LGHNA and CDR2 YNFKEQ. The CDR3 consists of 15 residues. The V gene lost 1 base and the J gene lost 3 bases, with 11 bases spanning the gap. The CDR3 DNA is TGTGCCAGCAGCCAAGCGGAGGCCGAGACAGATACGCAGTATTTT. It translates to CASSQAEAETDTQYF.

This chain uses TRBV27 with TRBJ2-7; unclear D gene. CDR1 is MNHEY, CDR2 SMNVEV, per germline (reference sequence). V was pared by 5 bases and J by 2 bases, with 16 bases between. The CDR3 runs to 15 residues. The DNA of the CDR3 is TGTGCCAGCAGTCCCGAACCTGGAGAGGCCTACGAGCAGTACTTC. It yields the protein CASSPEPGEAYEQYF.

This clonotype showed up just a few times. The chain is built from TRBV11-2 and TRBJ2-5, with 7 bases aligning to TRBD2. CDR1 SGHAT and CDR2 FQNNGV come from the germline V gene. The CDR3 totals 15 residues. V trimming: 5 bases; J trimming: 4 bases; junction bases outside the gene matches: 10. The CDR3 region is CASSQPLAGAETQYF. The CDR3 bases are TGTGCCAGCAGCCAGCCACTGGCGGGAGCAGAGACCCAGTACTTC.

V gene TRBV12-3 or TRBV12-4 combines with J gene TRBJ2-5; a weak D match, TRBD1 (6 bases). The V gene lost 5 bases and the J gene lost 1 base, with 17 bases spanning the gap. This CDR3 contains 16 residues. DNA of the CDR3: TGTGCCAGCAGTATCCGGGACAATAAGTTCCAAGAGACCCAGTACTTC. Protein product: CASSIRDNKFQETQYF.

This clonotype was seen ten or more times. V and J are TRBV12-3 or TRBV12-4 and TRBJ2-3; D perhaps matches TRBD1 (6 bases). Trimming took 3 bases from V and 4 from J, leaving 11 bases between them. The CDR3 length is 14 residues. CDR3 sequence reads: CASSLWQGSDTQYF. DNA of the CDR3: TGTGCCAGCAGTTTGTGGCAGGGGTCAGATACGCAGTATTTT.

This clonotype has more than one count but fewer than ten. V gene TRBV6-5 combines with J gene TRBJ1-1, with a tentative D call TRBD1 (6 bases). Between the trimmed V and J ends, which lost 4 bases and 10 bases, there was a span of 16 bases. The CDR3 length is 13 residues. The germline V gene has CDR1 MNHEY and CDR2 SVGAGI. For the CDR3, the DNA is TGTGCCAGCAGTTCGACAGGCCTGTCCGTAGCTTTCTTT. Its translation: CASSSTGLSVAFF.

Details on this clonotype: Being one base from a much bigger clone, this may be a read error. This rearrangement joins TRBV5-6 to TRBJ2-7; D not certain. The CDR3 is 14 amino acids. Germline CDR1 is SGHDT and CDR2 is YYEEEE. CDR3 nucleotide sequence: TGTGCCAGCAGCCCGACCGAGAACTCCTACGAGCGGTACTTC. This encodes CASSPTENSYERYF.